The entry below describes one T cell receptor beta chain. The junction had 4 bases not matched to a gene; V was cut back by 0 bases and J by 2 bases. Germline CDR1 is SGHAT and CDR2 is FQNNGV. This CDR3 contains 18 residues. The sample belongs to a study of blood T cell repertoires in COVID-19. On the study more broadly: The study drew acute and convalescent COVID-19 samples from the United States, Italy and Spain. The analysed material was cDNA or gDNA that came from T cells, B-cell-depleted T cells, or PBMCs.

In the source study's methods: Amplification of reference gene primers was used by the study to estimate nucleated cell counts. The data were produced by immunoSEQ multiplex PCR, yet TCRdb's version contains in-frame clones alone and is incomplete. For V, J and clone size, that table is used; D and trimming come from the DNA. Among 250,000 or so clones listed, roughly nine tenths were seen once. Sequencing was done on a sample of PBMCs or T cells enriched from blood (not recorded which). The J gene is TRBJ2-3, the V gene TRBV11-2; 14 nucleotides line up with TRBD2. This sequence was found in a human donor in a cohort exposed to, infected with or recovered from COVID-19 (not recorded which). The donor label of this sample is uncertain. The CDR3 sequence: CASSLDQGLAGVTDTQYF. The CDR3 DNA reads TGTGCCAGCAGCTTAGATCAGGGACTAGCGGGGGTCACAGATACGCAGTATTTT.